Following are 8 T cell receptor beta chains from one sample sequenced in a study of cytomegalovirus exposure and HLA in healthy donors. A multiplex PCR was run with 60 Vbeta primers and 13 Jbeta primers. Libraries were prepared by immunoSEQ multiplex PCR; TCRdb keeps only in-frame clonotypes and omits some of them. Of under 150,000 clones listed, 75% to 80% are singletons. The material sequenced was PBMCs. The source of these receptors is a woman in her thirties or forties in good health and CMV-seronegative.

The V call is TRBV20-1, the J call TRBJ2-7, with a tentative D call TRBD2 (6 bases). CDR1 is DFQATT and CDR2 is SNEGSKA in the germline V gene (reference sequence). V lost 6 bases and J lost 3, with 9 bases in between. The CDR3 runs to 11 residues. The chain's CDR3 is CSAWRDYEQYF. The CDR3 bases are TGCAGTGCGTGGAGGGACTACGAGCAGTACTTC.

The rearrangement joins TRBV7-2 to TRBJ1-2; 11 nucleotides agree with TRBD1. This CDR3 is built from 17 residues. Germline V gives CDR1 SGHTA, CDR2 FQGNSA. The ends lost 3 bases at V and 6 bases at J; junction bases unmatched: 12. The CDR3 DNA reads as TGTGCCAGCAGCTTCGAGGACAGGGGGCGCCAAGCACATGGCTACACCTTC. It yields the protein CASSFEDRGRQAHGYTF.

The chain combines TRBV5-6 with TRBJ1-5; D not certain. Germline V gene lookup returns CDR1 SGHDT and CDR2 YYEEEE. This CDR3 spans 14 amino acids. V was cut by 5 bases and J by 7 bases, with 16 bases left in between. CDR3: CASSIGGIRQPQHF. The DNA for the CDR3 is TGTGCCAGCAGTATTGGCGGGATTCGGCAGCCCCAGCATTTT. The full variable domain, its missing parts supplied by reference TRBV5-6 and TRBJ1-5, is DAGVTQSPTHLIKTRGQQVTLRCSPKSGHDTVSWYQQALGQGPQFIFQYYEEEERQRGNFPDRFSGHQFPNYSSELNVNALLLGDSALYLCASSIGGIRQPQHFGDGTRLSIL.

CDR3 coding DNA: TGTGCTCACTTAGAAACCGGGACTCCCGCCGACAATGAGCAGTTCTTC. Translation gives CAHLETGTPADNEQFF. The V gene is TRBV7-9, the J gene TRBJ2-1; tentatively, D is TRBD2 (6 bases). Per the germline V gene, CDR1 is SEHNR and CDR2 is FQNEAQ (reference sequence). The CDR3 totals 16 residues.

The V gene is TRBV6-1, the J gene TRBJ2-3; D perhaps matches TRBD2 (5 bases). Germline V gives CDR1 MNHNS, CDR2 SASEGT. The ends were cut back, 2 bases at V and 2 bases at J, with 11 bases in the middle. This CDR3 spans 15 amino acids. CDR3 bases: TGTGCCAGCAGTGAATCGGGGATTAACACAGATACGCAGTATTTT. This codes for CASSESGINTDTQYF.

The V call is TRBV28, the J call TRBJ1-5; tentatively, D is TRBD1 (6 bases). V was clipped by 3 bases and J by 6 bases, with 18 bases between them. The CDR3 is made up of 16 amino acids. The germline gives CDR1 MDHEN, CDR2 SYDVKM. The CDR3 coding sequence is TGTGCCAGCAGTTTCGGGCTCAGGGGAACAGGTCAGCCCCAGCATTTT. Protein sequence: CASSFGLRGTGQPQHF.

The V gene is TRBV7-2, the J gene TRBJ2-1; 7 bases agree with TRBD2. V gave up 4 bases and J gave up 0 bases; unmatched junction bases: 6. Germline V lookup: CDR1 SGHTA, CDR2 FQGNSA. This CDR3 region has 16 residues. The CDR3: CASSSLADSSYNEQFF. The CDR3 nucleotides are TGTGCCAGCAGCTCCCTAGCGGATAGCTCCTACAATGAGCAGTTCTTC. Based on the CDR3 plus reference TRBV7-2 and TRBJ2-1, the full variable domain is GAGVSQSPSNKVTEKGKDVELRCDPISGHTALYWYRQSLGQGLEFLIYFQGNSAPDKSGLPSDRFSAERTGGSVSTLTIQRTQQEDSAVYLCASSSLADSSYNEQFFGPGTRLTVL.

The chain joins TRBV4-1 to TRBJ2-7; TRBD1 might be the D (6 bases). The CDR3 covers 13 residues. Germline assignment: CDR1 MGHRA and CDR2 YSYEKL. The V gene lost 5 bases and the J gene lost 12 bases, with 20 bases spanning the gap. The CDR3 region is CASSKQGDYRRYF. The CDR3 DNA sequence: TGCGCCAGCAGCAAACAGGGTGATTACCGCCGGTACTTC.